The T cell receptor (beta chain) under discussion was sequenced for a study of shared clonotypes between healthy human individuals. Study results and caveats: It was expected that sequencing depth would affect clonotype sharing among donors.

This clone is a singleton in its sample. What it binds is unknown. Profiling relied on immunoSEQ multiplex PCR, and the TCRdb table lists in-frame clones only, not all of them. The data contain roughly 2.6 million clones, around 90% of them singletons. V dropped 8 bases and J dropped 1 base, with 8 bases sitting between them. CDR3 length: 12 residues. Germline values: CDR1 MNHNY, CDR2 SVGAGI (reference sequence). The receptor was derived from a man younger than 35 in good health. V gene TRBV6-6 combines with J gene TRBJ1-1, with D possibly TRBD1 on 6 matching bases. The sequenced sample consisted of naive CD4+ T cells sorted from blood. Sample subset: CD45RA+ positively selected. The CDR3: CASEQGNTEAFF. CDR3 nucleotides: TGTGCCAGCGAACAGGGGAACACTGAAGCTTTCTTT.